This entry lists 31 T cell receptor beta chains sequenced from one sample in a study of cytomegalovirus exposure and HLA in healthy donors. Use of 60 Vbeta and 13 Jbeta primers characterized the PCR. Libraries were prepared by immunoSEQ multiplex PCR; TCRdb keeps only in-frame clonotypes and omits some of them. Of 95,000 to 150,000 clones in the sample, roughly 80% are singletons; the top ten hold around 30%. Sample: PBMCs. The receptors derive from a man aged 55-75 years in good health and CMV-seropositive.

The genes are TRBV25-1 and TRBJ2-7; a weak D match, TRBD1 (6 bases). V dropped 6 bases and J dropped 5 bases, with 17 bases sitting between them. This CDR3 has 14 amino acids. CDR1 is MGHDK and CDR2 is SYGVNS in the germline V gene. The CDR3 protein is CASSKTGMNDEQYF. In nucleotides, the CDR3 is TGTGCCAGCAGCAAAACAGGGATGAATGACGAGCAGTACTTC.

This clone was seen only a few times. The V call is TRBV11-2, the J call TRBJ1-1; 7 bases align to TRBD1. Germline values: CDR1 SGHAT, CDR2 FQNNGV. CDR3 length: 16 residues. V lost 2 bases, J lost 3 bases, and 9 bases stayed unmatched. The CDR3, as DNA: TGTGCCAGCAGCTTATTTGAATCTACAGGGGACACTGAAGCTTTCTTT. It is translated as CASSLFESTGDTEAFF.

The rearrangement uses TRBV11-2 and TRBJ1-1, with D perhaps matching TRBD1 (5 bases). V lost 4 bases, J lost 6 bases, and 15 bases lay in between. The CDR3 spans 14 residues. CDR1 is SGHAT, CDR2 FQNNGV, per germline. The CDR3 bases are TGTGCCAGCAGCTATACTCCAGGGTTCGCTGAAGCTTTCTTT. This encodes CASSYTPGFAEAFF.

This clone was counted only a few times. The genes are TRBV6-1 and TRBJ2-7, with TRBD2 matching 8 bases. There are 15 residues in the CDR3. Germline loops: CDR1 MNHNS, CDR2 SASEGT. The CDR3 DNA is TGTGGCGCCGGAACCCAAAGCGGGGGCTCCTACGAGCAGTACTTC. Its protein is CGAGTQSGGSYEQYF.

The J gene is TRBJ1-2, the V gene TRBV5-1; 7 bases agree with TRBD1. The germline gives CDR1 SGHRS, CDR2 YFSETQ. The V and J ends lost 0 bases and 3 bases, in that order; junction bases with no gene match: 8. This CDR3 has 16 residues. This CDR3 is CASSLGLQGEDYGYTF. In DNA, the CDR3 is TGCGCCAGCAGCTTGGGTCTCCAGGGGGAGGACTATGGCTACACCTTC. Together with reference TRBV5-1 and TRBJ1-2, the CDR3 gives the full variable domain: KAGVTQTPRYLIKTRGQQVTLSCSPISGHRSVSWYQQTPGQGLQFLFEYFSETQRNKGNFPGRFSGRQFSNSRSEMNVSTLELGDSALYLCASSLGLQGEDYGYTFGSGTRLTVV.

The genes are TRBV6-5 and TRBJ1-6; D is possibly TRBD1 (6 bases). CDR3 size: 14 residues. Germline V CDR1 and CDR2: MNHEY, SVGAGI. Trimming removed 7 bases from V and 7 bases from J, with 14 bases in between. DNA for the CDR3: TGTGCCAGCACCCCAAGGACAGAGAATTCACCCCTCCACTTT. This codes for CASTPRTENSPLHF.

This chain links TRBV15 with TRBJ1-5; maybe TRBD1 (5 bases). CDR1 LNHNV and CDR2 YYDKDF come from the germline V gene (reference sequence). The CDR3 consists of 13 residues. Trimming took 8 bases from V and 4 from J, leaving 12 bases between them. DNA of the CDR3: TGTGCCACCGGGGGGACGGTAAATCAGCCCCAGCATTTT. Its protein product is CATGGTVNQPQHF.

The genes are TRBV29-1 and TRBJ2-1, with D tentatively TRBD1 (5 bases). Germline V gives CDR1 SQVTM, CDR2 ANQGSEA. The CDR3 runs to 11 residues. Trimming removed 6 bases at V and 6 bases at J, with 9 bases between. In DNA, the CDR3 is TGCAGCGTAGCCACAGGCAATGAGCAGTTCTTC. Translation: CSVATGNEQFF.

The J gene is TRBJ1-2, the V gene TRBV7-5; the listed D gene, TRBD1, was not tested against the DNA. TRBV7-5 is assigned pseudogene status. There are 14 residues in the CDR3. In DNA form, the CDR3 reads TGTGTCAGAAGCTCCTCCGGGACAGGGAATGGCTACACCTTC. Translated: CVRSSSGTGNGYTF.

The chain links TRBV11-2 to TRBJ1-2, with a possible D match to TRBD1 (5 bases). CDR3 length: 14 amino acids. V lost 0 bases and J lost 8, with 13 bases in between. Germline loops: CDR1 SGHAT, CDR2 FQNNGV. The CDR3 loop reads CASSLDREGLGYTF. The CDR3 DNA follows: TGTGCCAGCAGCTTAGATCGGGAGGGGCTCGGCTACACCTTC.

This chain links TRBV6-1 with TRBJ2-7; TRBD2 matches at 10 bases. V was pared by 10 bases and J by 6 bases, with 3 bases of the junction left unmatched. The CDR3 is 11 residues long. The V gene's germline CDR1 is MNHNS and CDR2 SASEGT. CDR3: CATIAGGEQYF. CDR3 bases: TGTGCCACCATAGCGGGAGGCGAGCAGTACTTC.

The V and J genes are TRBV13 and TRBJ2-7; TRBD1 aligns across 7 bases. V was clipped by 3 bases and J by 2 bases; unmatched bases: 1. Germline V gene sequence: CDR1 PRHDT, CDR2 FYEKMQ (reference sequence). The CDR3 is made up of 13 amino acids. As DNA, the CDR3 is TGTGCCAGCAGCTTTGGACAGGCCTACGAGCAGTACTTC. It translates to CASSFGQAYEQYF.

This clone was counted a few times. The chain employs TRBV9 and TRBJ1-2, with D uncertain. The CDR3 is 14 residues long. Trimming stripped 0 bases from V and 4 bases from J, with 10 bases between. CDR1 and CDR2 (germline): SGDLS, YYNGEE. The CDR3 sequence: CASSVGIGSYGYTF. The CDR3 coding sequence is TGTGCCAGCAGCGTAGGTATCGGTTCCTATGGCTACACCTTC.

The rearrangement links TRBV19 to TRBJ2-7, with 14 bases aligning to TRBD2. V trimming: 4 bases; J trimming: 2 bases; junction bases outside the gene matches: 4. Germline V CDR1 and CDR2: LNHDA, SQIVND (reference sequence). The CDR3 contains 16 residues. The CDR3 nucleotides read TGTGCCAGTAGTACGAAGGGACTAGCGGGGGCCTACGAGCAGTACTTC. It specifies CASSTKGLAGAYEQYF.

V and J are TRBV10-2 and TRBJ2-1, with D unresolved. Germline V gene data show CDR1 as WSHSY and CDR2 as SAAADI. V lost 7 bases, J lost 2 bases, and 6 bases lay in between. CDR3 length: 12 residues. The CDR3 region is CASKETYNEQFF. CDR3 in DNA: TGCGCCAGCAAGGAGACCTACAATGAGCAGTTCTTC.

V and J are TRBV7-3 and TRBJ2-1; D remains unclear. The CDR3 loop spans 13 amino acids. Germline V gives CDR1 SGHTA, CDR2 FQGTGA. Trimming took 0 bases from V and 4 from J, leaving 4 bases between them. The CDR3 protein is CASSLTQYNEQFF. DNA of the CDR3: TGTGCCAGCAGCTTAACCCAGTACAATGAGCAGTTCTTC.

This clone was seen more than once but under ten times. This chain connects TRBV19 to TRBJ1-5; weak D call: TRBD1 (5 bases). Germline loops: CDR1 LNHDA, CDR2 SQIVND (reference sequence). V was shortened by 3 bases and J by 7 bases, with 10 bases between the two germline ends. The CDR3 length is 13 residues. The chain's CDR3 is CASSIGRGQPQHF. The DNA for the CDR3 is TGTGCCAGTAGTATTGGCCGGGGGCAGCCCCAGCATTTT.

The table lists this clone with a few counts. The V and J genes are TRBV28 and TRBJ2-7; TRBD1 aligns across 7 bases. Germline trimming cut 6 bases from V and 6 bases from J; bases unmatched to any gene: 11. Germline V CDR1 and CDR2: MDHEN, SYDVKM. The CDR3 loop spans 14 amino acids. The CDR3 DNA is TGTGCCAGCAGGCCGGGACAGAGGTCAGGCGAGCAGTACTTC. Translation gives CASRPGQRSGEQYF.

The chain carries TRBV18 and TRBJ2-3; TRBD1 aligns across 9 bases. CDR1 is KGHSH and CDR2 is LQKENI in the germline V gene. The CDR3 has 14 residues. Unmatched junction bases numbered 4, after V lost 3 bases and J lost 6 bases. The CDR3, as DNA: TGTGCCAGCTCACCTGGACAGGGGATGGATACGCAGTATTTT. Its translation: CASSPGQGMDTQYF.

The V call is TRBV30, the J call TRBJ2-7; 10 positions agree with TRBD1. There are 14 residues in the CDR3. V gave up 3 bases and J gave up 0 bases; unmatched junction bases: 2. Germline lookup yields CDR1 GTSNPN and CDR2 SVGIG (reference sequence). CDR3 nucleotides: TGTGCCTGGAGATGGACAGGGGGCTCCTACGAGCAGTACTTC. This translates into CAWRWTGGSYEQYF. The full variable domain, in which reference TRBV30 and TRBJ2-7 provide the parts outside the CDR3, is SQTIHQWPATLVQPVGSPLSLECTVEGTSNPNLYWYRQAAGRGLQLLFYSVGIGQISSEVPQNLSASRPQDRQFILSSKKLLLSDSGFYLCAWRWTGGSYEQYFGPGTRLTVT.

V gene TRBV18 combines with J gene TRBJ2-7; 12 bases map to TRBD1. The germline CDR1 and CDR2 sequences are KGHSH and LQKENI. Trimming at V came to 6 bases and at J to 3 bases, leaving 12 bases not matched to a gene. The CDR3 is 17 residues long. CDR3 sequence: CASSLGTGGVWGYEQYF. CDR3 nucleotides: TGTGCCAGCTCGCTCGGGACAGGGGGCGTCTGGGGCTACGAGCAGTACTTC.

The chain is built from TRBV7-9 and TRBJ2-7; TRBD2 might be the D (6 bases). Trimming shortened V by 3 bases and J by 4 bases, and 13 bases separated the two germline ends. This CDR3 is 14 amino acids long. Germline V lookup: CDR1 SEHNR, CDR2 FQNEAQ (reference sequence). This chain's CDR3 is CASSFYGGKYEQYF. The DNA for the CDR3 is TGTGCCAGCAGCTTCTATGGAGGGAAGTACGAGCAGTACTTC.

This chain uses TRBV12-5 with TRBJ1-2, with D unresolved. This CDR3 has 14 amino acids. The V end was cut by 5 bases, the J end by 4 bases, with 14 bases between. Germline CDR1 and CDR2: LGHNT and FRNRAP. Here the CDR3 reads CASGVERALYGYTF. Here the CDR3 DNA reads TGTGCTAGTGGTGTGGAGAGGGCCCTCTATGGCTACACCTTC.

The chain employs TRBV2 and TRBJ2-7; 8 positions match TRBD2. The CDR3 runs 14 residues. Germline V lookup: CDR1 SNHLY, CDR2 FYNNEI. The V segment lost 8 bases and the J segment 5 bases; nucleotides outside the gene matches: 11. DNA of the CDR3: TGTGCCAGCGGATCGGGAGGGCCTCCCAACGAGCAGTACTTC. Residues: CASGSGGPPNEQYF.

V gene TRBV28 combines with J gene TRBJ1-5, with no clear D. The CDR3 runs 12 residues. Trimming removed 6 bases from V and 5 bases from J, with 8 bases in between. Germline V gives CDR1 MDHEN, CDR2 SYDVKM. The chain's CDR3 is CASRGEDQPQHF. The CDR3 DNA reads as TGTGCCAGCAGGGGCGAAGATCAGCCCCAGCATTTT.

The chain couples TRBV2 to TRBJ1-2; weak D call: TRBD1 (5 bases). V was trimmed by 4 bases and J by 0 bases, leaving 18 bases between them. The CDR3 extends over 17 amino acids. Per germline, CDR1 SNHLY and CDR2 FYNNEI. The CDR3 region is CASSGNSNRITNYGYTF. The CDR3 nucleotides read TGTGCCAGCAGTGGAAATTCAAACAGGATTACTAACTATGGCTACACCTTC.

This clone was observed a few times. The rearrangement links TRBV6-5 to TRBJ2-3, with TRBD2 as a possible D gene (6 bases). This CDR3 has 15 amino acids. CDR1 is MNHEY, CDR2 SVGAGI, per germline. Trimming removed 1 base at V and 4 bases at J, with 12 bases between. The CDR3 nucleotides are TGTGCCAGCAGTTACTTCCCGGGGGTGGCAGATACGCAGTATTTT. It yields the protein CASSYFPGVADTQYF.

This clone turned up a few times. This chain's CDR3 is CASSPSGGTYEQYF. The CDR3 DNA reads as TGTGCCAGCAGCCCTAGCGGGGGGACCTACGAGCAGTACTTC. The rearrangement joins TRBV6-1 to TRBJ2-7, with 11 bases fitting TRBD2. J lost 2 bases, V lost 6 bases, and 3 bases had no gene match. Germline-derived CDR1 and CDR2 are MNHNS and SASEGT. CDR3 length: 14 amino acids.

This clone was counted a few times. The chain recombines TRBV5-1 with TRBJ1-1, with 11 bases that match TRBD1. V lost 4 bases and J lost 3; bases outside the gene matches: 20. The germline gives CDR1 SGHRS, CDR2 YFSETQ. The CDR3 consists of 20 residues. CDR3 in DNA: TGCGCCAGCAGCGGATGGATACCCGTTGGACAGGGGGCGGACGACACTGAAGCTTTCTTT. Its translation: CASSGWIPVGQGADDTEAFF. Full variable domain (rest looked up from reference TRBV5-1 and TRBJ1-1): KAGVTQTPRYLIKTRGQQVTLSCSPISGHRSVSWYQQTPGQGLQFLFEYFSETQRNKGNFPGRFSGRQFSNSRSEMNVSTLELGDSALYLCASSGWIPVGQGADDTEAFFGQGTRLTVV.

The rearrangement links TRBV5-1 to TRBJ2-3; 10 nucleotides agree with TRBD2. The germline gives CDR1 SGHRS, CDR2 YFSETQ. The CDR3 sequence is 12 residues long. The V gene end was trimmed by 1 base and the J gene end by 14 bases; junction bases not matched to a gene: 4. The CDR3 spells CASSLLAGVWYF. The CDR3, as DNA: TGCGCCAGCAGCTTGCTAGCGGGGGTGTGGTATTTT.

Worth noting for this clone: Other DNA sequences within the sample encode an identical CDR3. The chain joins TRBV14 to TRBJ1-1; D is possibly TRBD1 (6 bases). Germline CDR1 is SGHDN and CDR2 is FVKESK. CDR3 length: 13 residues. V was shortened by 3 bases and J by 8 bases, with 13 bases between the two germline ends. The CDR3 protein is CASSQMTGTEAFF. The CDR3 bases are TGTGCCAGCAGCCAGATGACAGGAACCGAAGCTTTCTTT.